The source of this T cell receptor (beta chain) is a study of radiation and T cells in renal cell carcinoma. V lost 1 base, J lost 7 bases, and 10 bases lay in between. CDR1 and CDR2 (germline): SGHDN, FVKESK. This CDR3 region has 13 residues. Time point noted: blood 2 weeks post-SBRT. Described treatment: 15 Gy SBRT to primary tumor, nephrectomy 4 weeks later. Sequencing was performed with immunoSEQ multiplex PCR; in TCRdb, only in-frame clones are kept and a portion is missing. The top ten clones hold about 1.9% of a sample with 100,000 to 150,000 clones, about 81% of them seen once. The TCR comes from a woman between 55 and 75 years old with renal cell carcinoma. The chain uses TRBV14 and TRBJ2-5; no definite D call. This specimen was blood, taken from a patient whose treatment included radiotherapy and nephrectomy. This chain's CDR3 is CASSQVKPGTQYF. The CDR3 DNA is TGTGCCAGCAGCCAAGTCAAACCGGGGACCCAGTACTTC. The full variable domain, completed using reference TRBV14 and TRBJ2-5, is EAGVTQFPSHSVIEKGQTVTLRCDPISGHDNLYWYRRVMGKEIKFLLHFVKESKQDESGMPNNRFLAERTGGTYSTLKVQPAELEDSGVYFCASSQVKPGTQYFGPGTRLLVL.